The 27 T cell receptor beta chains reported below all come from one sample, sequenced in a study of technical replicates of blood from several donors. The protocol was immunoSEQ multiplex PCR, while the TCRdb copy is restricted to in-frame clones and leaves out a portion. The sample has tens of thousands of clones, 92% seen once. Sequencing used T cells isolated from PBMCs. These receptors originate from a human donor in good health.

This clone was detected once. The chain employs TRBV5-8 and TRBJ1-1; TRBD1 is a possible D gene (5 bases). CDR1 is SGHTS and CDR2 is YDEGEE in the germline V gene. Trimming shortened V by 4 bases and J by 4 bases, and 11 bases separated the two germline ends. This CDR3 is 13 amino acids long. CDR3 nucleotide sequence: TGTGCCAGCAGCAGACGGGGGAGCACTGAAGCTTTCTTT. It specifies CASSRRGSTEAFF.

The chain recombines TRBV28 with TRBJ1-5; 8 positions match TRBD1. The germline V gene has CDR1 MDHEN and CDR2 SYDVKM. The trim removed 2 bases at V and 5 bases at J, leaving 8 bases unmatched. The length of the CDR3 is 16 residues. The CDR3 DNA follows: TGTGCCAGCAGTTTACCCCAAGGACAGGGTGATCAGCCCCAGCATTTT. Protein sequence: CASSLPQGQGDQPQHF.

This clone turned up a few times. The DNA of the CDR3 is TGCAGCGTTGAGTTTTCAGGGTGGGGTGGCTACACCTTC. Translated: CSVEFSGWGGYTF. V usage is TRBV29-1 and J usage is TRBJ1-2, with a possible D match to TRBD1 (5 bases). Germline V lookup: CDR1 SQVTM, CDR2 ANQGSEA. Trimming shortened V by 3 bases and J by 7 bases, and 15 bases separated the two germline ends. The CDR3 covers 13 residues.

V is TRBV9 and J is TRBJ2-2; 10 positions agree with TRBD1. Germline V CDR1 and CDR2: SGDLS, YYNGEE. The CDR3 is 17 residues long. The J segment lost 7 bases and the V segment lost 0 bases, leaving 9 bases of the junction unmatched. The CDR3 DNA reads TGTGCCAGCAGCGTAGTGGGACAGGGGATTCGGAACGGGGAGCTGTTTTTT. Translated: CASSVVGQGIRNGELFF.

The gene calls are TRBV9 and TRBJ2-7; possible D gene TRBD2, 6 bases. The V gene lost 4 bases and the J gene lost 3 bases, with 14 bases spanning the gap. This CDR3 is built from 14 residues. CDR1 SGDLS and CDR2 YYNGEE come from the germline V gene. CDR3 sequence (DNA): TGTGCCAGCAGCCCCCCCGGGAGCTACTACGAGCAGTACTTC. The encoded protein is CASSPPGSYYEQYF.

This rearrangement joins TRBV30 to TRBJ1-5, with D unclear. The germline V and J ends were trimmed by 1 base and 3 bases, with 7 bases remaining between them. Germline V CDR1 and CDR2: GTSNPN, SVGIG (reference sequence). The length of the CDR3 is 13 residues. The CDR3, as DNA: TGTGCCTGGAGTGGGCTGATCAATCAGCCCCAGCATTTT. This encodes CAWSGLINQPQHF.

J is TRBJ2-7 and V is TRBV29-1; 8 nucleotides line up with TRBD1. After removal of 1 base from V and 0 bases from J, the junction contained 5 bases not matched to a gene. This CDR3 has 15 amino acids. The germline CDR1 and CDR2 sequences are SQVTM and ANQGSEA. CDR3 coding DNA: TGCAGCGTTGAAGTGTGGGACAGGAGCTCCTACGAGCAGTACTTC. Its translation is CSVEVWDRSSYEQYF.

This clone has a handful of counts. The chain is built from TRBV30 and TRBJ1-1; tentative D call: TRBD1 (5 bases). The CDR3 runs to 13 residues. Trimming took 0 bases from V and 8 from J, leaving 13 bases between them. Germline-derived CDR1 and CDR2 are GTSNPN and SVGIG (reference sequence). The CDR3 sequence: CAWSVGEGVEAFF. CDR3 nucleotides: TGTGCCTGGAGTGTAGGGGAGGGAGTGGAAGCTTTCTTT.

Here the CDR3 DNA reads TGCAGCGTCCCTACCCAGTACTTC. Its translation: CSVPTQYF. This chain uses TRBV29-1 with TRBJ2-5; D ambiguous. CDR3 length: 8 amino acids. The germline gives CDR1 SQVTM, CDR2 ANQGSEA. Trimming cost V 6 bases and J 8 bases, with 4 bases left between them.

This chain links TRBV29-1 with TRBJ2-3; TRBD2 agrees at 7 bases. The CDR3 contains 15 residues. The V segment lost 0 bases and the J segment 1 base; nucleotides outside the gene matches: 4. Germline CDR1 reads SQVTM; CDR2 reads ANQGSEA. CDR3 coding DNA: TGCAGCGTTGAAGAGGGACTATTGGGCACAGATACGCAGTATTTT. Encoded protein: CSVEEGLLGTDTQYF.

The rearrangement joins TRBV5-1 to TRBJ2-2; possibly TRBD1 for D (5 bases). This CDR3 has 16 amino acids. Germline CDR1 reads SGHRS; CDR2 reads YFSETQ. V lost 0 bases and J 6 bases, leaving 15 bases between the germline ends. The CDR3 is CASSLVDQGPSGELFF. The CDR3 DNA follows: TGCGCCAGCAGCTTGGTCGACCAGGGCCCTTCCGGGGAGCTGTTTTTT. Filled out from reference TRBV5-1 and TRBJ2-2, the complete variable domain reads KAGVTQTPRYLIKTRGQQVTLSCSPISGHRSVSWYQQTPGQGLQFLFEYFSETQRNKGNFPGRFSGRQFSNSRSEMNVSTLELGDSALYLCASSLVDQGPSGELFFGEGSRLTVL.

The chain recombines TRBV5-8 with TRBJ1-1, with D perhaps TRBD1 (5 bases). Trimming pared 3 bases from V and 7 bases from J, leaving 19 bases between. CDR1 is SGHTS, CDR2 YDEGEE, per germline. The CDR3 covers 15 residues. Here the CDR3 reads CASSWRAGTSYEAFF. The CDR3 DNA sequence: TGTGCCAGCAGCTGGAGGGCCGGGACCTCATATGAAGCTTTCTTT.

This clone was found once. The chain has TRBV4-1 and TRBJ2-7; possibly TRBD1 for D (5 bases). CDR1 and CDR2 from the germline V gene are MGHRA and YSYEKL. With 0 bases removed from V and 0 bases from J, the gap between germline ends came to 12 bases. The CDR3 contains 16 residues. The chain's CDR3 is CASSQDLQAISYEQYF. CDR3 nucleotides: TGCGCCAGCAGCCAAGATCTACAGGCTATCTCCTACGAGCAGTACTTC.

The chain couples TRBV6-6 to TRBJ2-7; D possibly corresponds to TRBD1 (5 bases). Germline loops: CDR1 MNHNY, CDR2 SVGAGI (reference sequence). CDR3 size: 13 residues. Trimming cost V 0 bases and J 3 bases, with 6 bases left between them. The CDR3 nucleotides are TGTGCCAGCAGTTACTCACAGGACTACGAGCAGTACTTC. Translated, it gives CASSYSQDYEQYF.

The chain links TRBV28 to TRBJ2-7; no firm D call. Trimming took off 4 bases at V and 5 bases at J, with 15 bases between the two ends. This CDR3 contains 14 residues. The germline CDR1 and CDR2 sequences are MDHEN and SYDVKM. This chain's CDR3 is CASSSYPAEDEQYF. Here the CDR3 DNA reads TGTGCCAGCAGTTCCTATCCCGCAGAGGACGAGCAGTACTTC.

The chain carries TRBV9 and TRBJ2-7, with 7 bases that match TRBD2. CDR1 is SGDLS, CDR2 YYNGEE, per germline. The CDR3 spans 13 residues. V dropped 3 bases and J dropped 3; count of bases not matched to a gene: 3. The CDR3 sequence is CASSASGGYEQYF. The CDR3 DNA is TGTGCCAGCAGCGCCTCGGGGGGCTACGAGCAGTACTTC.

This chain connects TRBV7-2 to TRBJ2-1; weak D call: TRBD2 (6 bases). Germline loops: CDR1 SGHTA, CDR2 FQGNSA. The CDR3 has 13 residues. The V gene lost 1 base and the J gene lost 9 bases, with 10 bases spanning the gap. CDR3 nucleotides: TGTGCCAGCAGCTTAGTCGGGAGCAGTGAGCAGTTCTTC. Amino acids: CASSLVGSSEQFF. Full variable domain (outside the CDR3, taken from reference TRBV7-2 and TRBJ2-1): GAGVSQSPSNKVTEKGKDVELRCDPISGHTALYWYRQSLGQGLEFLIYFQGNSAPDKSGLPSDRFSAERTGGSVSTLTIQRTQQEDSAVYLCASSLVGSSEQFFGPGTRLTVL.

The V call is TRBV25-1, the J call TRBJ1-3; D is perhaps TRBD1 (6 bases). Trimming took 1 base from V and 0 from J, leaving 10 bases between them. This CDR3 spans 16 amino acids. Germline lookup yields CDR1 MGHDK and CDR2 SYGVNS. The CDR3 region is CASSEFQGISGNTIYF. CDR3 in DNA: TGTGCCAGCAGTGAATTCCAGGGGATCTCTGGAAACACCATATATTTT.

Of note for this clone: A read error may produce the germline difference seen at one junction end. The J gene is TRBJ2-1, the V gene TRBV6-5, with TRBD1 matching 9 bases. Germline loops: CDR1 MNHEY, CDR2 SVGAGI. CDR3 size: 14 residues. CDR3 protein: CASMSGTGYTEQFF. The CDR3 nucleotides read TGTGCCAGCATGTCCGGGACAGGGTACACTGAGCAGTTCTTC.

This chain joins TRBV28 and TRBJ2-3, with D possibly TRBD1 on 6 matching bases. CDR1 and CDR2 (germline): MDHEN, SYDVKM. The CDR3 has 14 amino acids. Trimming shortened V by 8 bases and J by 2 bases, and 14 bases separated the two germline ends. CDR3 region: CASCKDRSTDTQYF. For the CDR3, the DNA is TGTGCCAGCTGTAAGGACAGATCCACAGATACGCAGTATTTT.

The chain has TRBV5-4 and TRBJ1-2, with 11 bases matching TRBD1. Germline values: CDR1 SGHNT, CDR2 YYREEE (reference sequence). This CDR3 has 15 amino acids. V trimming: 3 bases; J trimming: 8 bases; junction bases outside the gene matches: 9. The CDR3 nucleotides are TGTGCCAGCAGCTGGACAGGGGGCGCTGCTGGAGGCTACACCTTC. Protein sequence: CASSWTGGAAGGYTF.

There are a few counts of this clone. One junction end does not reproduce the germline sequence, and a read error may be involved. The rearrangement uses TRBV4-2 and TRBJ2-7, with D possibly being TRBD1 (8 bases). CDR1 and CDR2 from the germline V gene are LGHNA and YNFKEQ. CDR3 length: 13 residues. The CDR3 is CASSQATGGQAFF. The CDR3 DNA follows: TGTGCCAGCAGCCAAGCTACGGGGGGACAGGCCTTTTTC.

The V and J genes are TRBV7-9 and TRBJ2-2; D is perhaps TRBD2 (6 bases). V dropped 3 bases and J dropped 1 base, with 9 bases sitting between them. Germline CDR1 and CDR2: SEHNR and FQNEAQ (reference sequence). This CDR3 spans 15 amino acids. The CDR3 DNA is TGTGCCAGCAGCTTCCAGCGGGTGAACACCGGGGAGCTGTTTTTT. Amino acids: CASSFQRVNTGELFF.

V and J are TRBV7-8 and TRBJ2-7; TRBD2 is a possible D gene (6 bases). Germline V CDR1 and CDR2: SGHVS, FQNEAQ. Trimming shortened V by 3 bases and J by 2 bases, and 20 bases separated the two germline ends. The CDR3 consists of 17 residues. The CDR3 DNA sequence: TGTGCCAGCAGCTTGGGGGTGGAAGCGGGTTTCACCTACGAGCAGTACTTC. Protein product: CASSLGVEAGFTYEQYF.

In its sample, this clone was seen once. J is TRBJ2-7 and V is TRBV5-1, with 7 bases lining up with TRBD1. The V and J ends lost 0 bases and 2 bases, in that order; junction bases with no gene match: 5. Looked up from germline, CDR1 is SGHRS and CDR2 is YFSETQ. CDR3 length: 15 residues. CDR3: CASSLDRGFAYEQYF. The CDR3 bases are TGCGCCAGCAGCTTGGACAGGGGCTTTGCCTACGAGCAGTACTTC.

On this clone itself: The junction and the germline gene differ at one end; a read error may be behind it. CDR3 bases: TGTCCCCAGAACGGGAAGACTGGAGACACCATATATTTT. Translation gives CPQNGKTGDTIYF. J is TRBJ1-3 and V is TRBV11-3; no clear D gene. The CDR3 totals 13 residues. Germline V CDR1 and CDR2: SGHNT, YENEEA.

The chain employs TRBV28 and TRBJ2-1; D perhaps matches TRBD1 (6 bases). This CDR3 region has 18 residues. Trimming removed 3 bases from V and 0 bases from J, with 18 bases in between. Germline V gene lookup returns CDR1 MDHEN and CDR2 SYDVKM. For the CDR3, the DNA is TGTGCCAGCAGTTTCCCCCCCGGGACATTTAGCTCCTACAATGAGCAGTTCTTC. This codes for CASSFPPGTFSSYNEQFF.